A selection of T cell receptor beta chains follows, all from one sample in a study of T-cell reconstitution after alpha-beta-depleted transplantation in children. TCRdb ran MiXCR on the PCR reads and lists one entry per CDR3 protein. The sample includes some 460,000 distinct CDR3 sequences, 15% to 20% of them seen just once. Sequenced material: PBMCs, mostly from graft donor cells, taken 360 days after TCRalphabeta/CD19-depleted stem cell transplant. All receptors come from a boy under three years old who had a stem cell transplant for Wiskott-Aldrich syndrome, so the T cells may come from the graft donor. Both conserved end residues are part of each CDR3. The D gene is left open where the match is weak. Not all rows give a size; the values are once, few, many and, for expanded clones, a class.

j_gene,v_gene,d_gene,abundance,CDR3nt,CDR3aa
TRBJ2-1,TRBV12-3/TRBV12-4,TRBD2,NA,TGTGCCAGCAGTCGACCAGCTCGGACTAGCCCTGAGCAGTTCTTC,CASSRPARTSPEQFF
TRBJ2-2,TRBV12-3/TRBV12-4,TRBD2,NA,TGTGCCAGCACCGCGACTAGCGGGAGCGTTTATACCGGGGAGCTGTTTTTT,CASTATSGSVYTGELFF
TRBJ1-1,TRBV29-1,TRBD1,NA,TGCAGCGTGAACAGGGGAGGGGACACTGAAGCTTTCTTT,CSVNRGGDTEAFF
TRBJ1-1,TRBV27,TRBD1,NA,TGTGCCAGCAGTTTGACGGGACAGCGGTGGACTGAAGCTTTCTTT,CASSLTGQRWTEAFF
TRBJ2-7,TRBV27,NA,NA,TGTGCCAGCAGTTTATCGACGTCACTAGCTTACGAGCAGTACTTC,CASSLSTSLAYEQYF
TRBJ2-1,TRBV9,TRBD2,few,TGTGCCAGCAGCGCCTCGGGAAGCGGGAGAGTCTATGAGCAGTTCTTC,CASSASGSGRVYEQFF
TRBJ2-1,TRBV6-1,NA,NA,TGTGCCAGCAGTCCTGGACAGTCCTTGGGGCAGTTCTTC,CASSPGQSLGQFF
TRBJ2-5,TRBV20-1,NA,NA,TGCAGTGCTAGCCTCTCCGGGGCGCAAGAGACCCAGTACTTC,CSASLSGAQETQYF
TRBJ1-2,TRBV20-1,TRBD1,few,TGCAGTGCTAGCCTCTGGACAGGGAGCTATGGCTACACCTTC,CSASLWTGSYGYTF
TRBJ2-7,TRBV12-3/TRBV12-4,TRBD1,many,TGTGCCAGCAGGTCGACAGGGGGTGTGAACGAGCAGTACTTC,CASRSTGGVNEQYF
TRBJ2-3,TRBV30,NA,few,TGTGCCTGGAGTGTAGGGGGGGCCACAGATACGCAGTATTTT,CAWSVGGATDTQYF
TRBJ2-7,TRBV5-6,NA,few,TGTGCCAGCAGGCTCCGGGACTCGACCTACGAGCAGTACTTC,CASRLRDSTYEQYF
TRBJ2-5,TRBV18,NA,NA,TGTGCCAGCTCACCACCGGAGGGGGCAGAGACCCAGTACTTC,CASSPPEGAETQYF
TRBJ2-1,TRBV7-2,NA,NA,TGTGCCAGCAGCTTTCACGTGGAGAGAGCCTACAATGAGCAGTTCTTC,CASSFHVERAYNEQFF
TRBJ2-5,TRBV6-5,TRBD1,few,TGTGCCAGCAGTTTCAGGGGGTCGCAAGAGACCCAGTACTTC,CASSFRGSQETQYF
TRBJ2-7,TRBV6-5,TRBD1,few,TGTGCCAGCAGTTACCAAAGGGACAGGGGGCGAAGGGAGCAGTACTTC,CASSYQRDRGRREQYF
TRBJ2-3,TRBV29-1,TRBD1,NA,TGCAGCGTTACAGGGGACGCAGATACGCAGTATTTT,CSVTGDADTQYF
TRBJ2-7,TRBV27,TRBD1,few,TGTGCCAGCAGTGCGATGGGGACAGGCACCTACGAGCAGTACTTC,CASSAMGTGTYEQYF
TRBJ1-5,TRBV12-3/TRBV12-4,NA,NA,TGTGCCAGCGGGACTACCTTTGGATCGATTCTCAGCGATCAGCCCCAGCATTTT,CASGTTFGSILSDQPQHF
TRBJ2-5,TRBV20-1,NA,many,TGCAGTGCCCTCCGGGCAGGTCAAGAGACCCAGTACTTC,CSALRAGQETQYF
TRBJ2-2,TRBV10-3,TRBD1,NA,TGTGCCATTCAACAGGGGGCAGTCACCGGGGAGCTGTTTTTT,CAIQQGAVTGELFF
TRBJ2-7,TRBV27,TRBD1,few,TGTGCCAGCAGTTTATCTCCCGGGACAGGGGGCTACGAGCAGTACTTC,CASSLSPGTGGYEQYF
TRBJ1-2,TRBV20-1,NA,NA,TGCAGTGCTACTCTAGGTACGGGGTATGGCTACACCTTC,CSATLGTGYGYTF
TRBJ2-3,TRBV13,TRBD2,NA,TGTGCCAGCAGCTTAGGGACTAGCGGGAGCCCCGATACGGGAGCGCAGTATTTT,CASSLGTSGSPDTGAQYF
TRBJ2-7,TRBV10-2,TRBD1,few,TGCGCCAGCGACCGGGACAGGGGTTACGAGCAGTACTTC,CASDRDRGYEQYF
TRBJ2-7,TRBV29-1,TRBD2,few,TGCAGCGTCAAAGGACTAGCGGGAGTATACGAGCAGTACTTC,CSVKGLAGVYEQYF
TRBJ2-3,TRBV10-2,NA,few,TGCGCCAGCACCTCCGGGCGCCTCACAGATACGCAGTATTTT,CASTSGRLTDTQYF
TRBJ1-1,TRBV20-1,TRBD1,few,TGCAGTGCTAGAGATAGGAGGACAGGGGTAACTGAAGCTTTCTTT,CSARDRRTGVTEAFF
TRBJ2-1,TRBV12-3/TRBV12-4,NA,many,TGTGCCAGCAGCAAAAGCGCAAAAGCCTACAATGAGCAGTTCTTC,CASSKSAKAYNEQFF
TRBJ2-5,TRBV13,NA,NA,TGTGCCAGCAGCCTAAAGGGGCGGGGTCGCGGAGAGACCCAGTACTTC,CASSLKGRGRGETQYF
TRBJ2-3,TRBV7-7,NA,NA,TGTGCCAGCAGCCCTAACCCCTCGGCCATCGTGGAAGATACGCAGTATTTT,CASSPNPSAIVEDTQYF
TRBJ2-7,TRBV28,NA,NA,TGTGTCACACAGGACCAAAGCTCCTACGAGCAGTACTTC,CVTQDQSSYEQYF
TRBJ2-1,TRBV5-1,TRBD2,few,TGCGCCAGCAGCTTTCCAGGGACTAGCGGGGGAAATGAGCAGTTCTTC,CASSFPGTSGGNEQFF
TRBJ2-6,TRBV10-3,TRBD1,NA,TGTGCCATCAGTGGGGTCCGGGACAGGAACTCTGGGGCCAACGTCCTGACTTTC,CAISGVRDRNSGANVLTF
TRBJ2-7,TRBV5-1,NA,NA,TGCGCCAGCAGCTTGGACAGACCCAACTACGAGCAGTACTTC,CASSLDRPNYEQYF
TRBJ1-4,TRBV4-1,NA,few,TGCGCCAGCAGCCAAGATAGGGTACCTGGGGGGGAAAAACTGTTTTTT,CASSQDRVPGGEKLFF
TRBJ2-5,TRBV4-1,NA,few,TGCGCCAGCAGCCCCCATGCGACGGGGATGGAGACCCAGTACTTC,CASSPHATGMETQYF
TRBJ2-7,TRBV12-3/TRBV12-4,TRBD1,few,TGTGCCAGCAGTTTAGCTGCTCGGACAGGGCCCTACGAGCAGTACTTC,CASSLAARTGPYEQYF
TRBJ2-1,TRBV5-1,NA,few,TGCGCCAGCAGCTTCCTGGGGTATGAGCAGTTCTTC,CASSFLGYEQFF
TRBJ2-3,TRBV7-9,TRBD2,NA,TGTGCCAGCAGCCCCACGGGAGGCGCTTCTTCTACGCAGTATTTT,CASSPTGGASSTQYF
TRBJ2-1,TRBV9,TRBD1,few,TGTGCCAGCAGCGCCGGACAGGGGGGACTACTACAATACAATGAGCAGTTCTTC,CASSAGQGGLLQYNEQFF
TRBJ2-3,TRBV9,NA,few,TGTGCCAGCAGCGTAGCAGGGGAGTCAGATACGCAGTATTTT,CASSVAGESDTQYF
TRBJ1-2,TRBV12-3/TRBV12-4,NA,few,TGTGCCAGCAGCACAGACAGGAAATATGGCTACACCTTC,CASSTDRKYGYTF
TRBJ2-7,TRBV4-1,TRBD1,many,TGCGCCAGCAGCCCGAGGGGGACAGGGACGACGATATCCCCCTACGAGCAGTACTTC,CASSPRGTGTTISPYEQYF
TRBJ2-1,TRBV6-1,NA,NA,TGTGCCAGCAGGGGGGACTTCCACAACAATGAGCAGTTCTTC,CASRGDFHNNEQFF
TRBJ2-2,TRBV12-3/TRBV12-4,TRBD1,NA,TGTGCCAGCAGTTCCCCGGACAGGGTTTCCGGGGAGCTGTTTTTT,CASSSPDRVSGELFF
TRBJ2-5,TRBV27,NA,NA,TGTGCCAGCAGTCGCTACGGGTCCCCTGGGTTGGAGACCCAGTACTTC,CASSRYGSPGLETQYF
TRBJ2-1,TRBV30,TRBD2,once,TGTGCCTGGAGTATAAGACTAGCGGGACAGGTGGGTGAGCAGTTCTTC,CAWSIRLAGQVGEQFF
TRBJ2-7,TRBV12-3/TRBV12-4,TRBD2,many,TGTGCCAGCAGTTTACCTAGCGGGAGTTACGAGCAGTACTTC,CASSLPSGSYEQYF
TRBJ2-1,TRBV19,TRBD1,NA,TGTGCCAGTAGTATCTACCGGGACAGGGTCGATGAGCAGTTCTTC,CASSIYRDRVDEQFF
TRBJ1-5,TRBV12-3/TRBV12-4,NA,few,TGTGCCAGCAGTTTAGGATCGTTCAATCAGCCCCAGCATTTT,CASSLGSFNQPQHF
TRBJ2-2,TRBV7-9,TRBD1,few,TGTGCCACCTCGACGGGACAGACCGGGGAGCTGTTTTTT,CATSTGQTGELFF